Listed here is a single T cell receptor (beta chain). This sample is part of a study of shared clonotypes between healthy human individuals. Study background: Donor composition was a couple of women and three men, aged 18 to 49.

Naive CD8 isolation took CD45RO-negative cells positively selected for CCR7 and excluded terminally differentiated effector memory CD45RA+ cells. Study donors comprised healthy, HIV-negative adults devoid of recent acute infection or vaccination. Within Nashville, Tennessee resided all donors, each a Caucasian adult. The V gene lost 1 base and the J gene lost 8 bases, with 9 bases spanning the gap. Germline V lookup: CDR1 LGHNA, CDR2 YSLEER. The CDR3 contains 13 residues. Every immunoSEQ plate was one replicate of a subset's evenly spread DNA. Produced via immunoSEQ multiplex PCR; TCRdb's table is partial and in-frame only. This table has 2 million to 2.5 million clones, approximately 94% appearing once.

The material sequenced was naive CD8+ T cells sorted from blood. The source is a man between 18 and 29 years old in good health. The chain is built from TRBV4-3 and TRBJ1-5; D gene unclear. The CDR3 loop is CASSQGSAEPQHF. In DNA, the CDR3 is TGCGCCAGCAGCCAAGGGTCTGCTGAGCCCCAGCATTTT.